A selection of T cell receptor beta chains follows, all from one sample in a study. Via MiXCR, TCRdb re-called the 5' RACE reads, giving one row per CDR3 protein. Here the sample spans 35,000 to 50,000 distinct CDR3 sequences, around 20% being singletons. The material sequenced was Tregs sorted from blood. These receptors were collected from a female donor with breast cancer. Each CDR3 is given with its conserved first and last residue. Fields, in order: V gene, J gene, CDR3 protein.

>TRBV9|TRBJ2-5
CASSDGQATQYF
>TRBV7-3|TRBJ2-1
CASSSRGQGRNEQFF
>TRBV9|TRBJ2-3
CASSVGGGGTDTQYF
>TRBV7-6|TRBJ2-5
CASSTGTGAQETQYF
>TRBV5-6|TRBJ1-1
CASSLAQFTEAFF
>TRBV5-1|TRBJ2-7
CASSLGLAGGTTYEQYF
>TRBV6-6|TRBJ2-7
CASNSEWQEYEQYF
>TRBV27|TRBJ2-7
CASSSGVEQYF
>TRBV28|TRBJ1-1
CASSLSVEAFF
>TRBV24-1|TRBJ2-1
CATSSHGLAGNNEQFF
>TRBV30|TRBJ2-1
CACNGGTYNEQFF
>TRBV12-3/TRBV12-4|TRBJ1-5
CVSSLERQHQPQHF
>TRBV2|TRBJ1-5
CASNPGQFSNQPQRF
>TRBV20-1|TRBJ2-3
CSARVGQHTQYF
>TRBV4-1|TRBJ1-6
CASSQEFDRGSPLHF
>TRBV30|TRBJ2-1
CAWSGTIDEQFF
>TRBV7-2|TRBJ2-1
CASSLIVVAGVEQSF
>TRBV7-2|TRBJ2-1
CASSFRVGNNEQFF
>TRBV4-1|TRBJ1-2
CASSQSGELRYTF
>TRBV30|TRBJ1-2
CAWRSEADTNDGYTF
>TRBV12-3/TRBV12-4|TRBJ2-3
CASMENLSTDTQYF
>TRBV11-2|TRBJ2-5
CASSSEGWQETQYF
>TRBV12-3/TRBV12-4|TRBJ2-5
CASSLGAETQYF
>TRBV6-4|TRBJ2-2
CASRRVVDTGELFF
>TRBV10-3|TRBJ2-7
CAIRMTSGSNEQYF
>TRBV20-1|TRBJ2-7
CSARGNRYSGSYEQYF
>TRBV4-3|TRBJ1-1
CAGSRTTGFSTEAFF
>TRBV27|TRBJ2-5
CASKRFGSEETQYF
>TRBV15|TRBJ1-2
CATSRGGREYGYTF
>TRBV29-1|TRBJ2-7
CSGEAGGEQYF
>TRBV14|TRBJ2-1
CASSQDGRLSSYNEQFF
>TRBV7-9|TRBJ2-7
CASSIKGARGYEQYF
>TRBV7-9|TRBJ1-2
CASSPLGGYYGYTF
>TRBV20-1|TRBJ2-1
CSRIADSAYNEQFF
>TRBV7-2|TRBJ2-3
CASSSLPTDTQYF
>TRBV4-1|TRBJ2-7
CASSQEAGAFVYEQYF
>TRBV5-5|TRBJ2-1
CASRFGGSLNNEQFF
>TRBV6-5|TRBJ1-1
CASSYRGPGTEAFF
>TRBV11-3|TRBJ2-7
CASSLPPRVGAHYEQYF
>TRBV5-1|TRBJ1-1
CASSLTARDRGPEAFF
>TRBV7-2|TRBJ2-1
CASSFLIEQFF
>TRBV20-1|TRBJ2-1
CSANSGSMYNEQFF
>TRBV6-6|TRBJ2-1
CASSAGQAFNEQFF
>TRBV6-6|TRBJ2-7
CASSPIGAIYEQYF
>TRBV9|TRBJ2-1
CASSVEWGIEQFF
>TRBV20-1|TRBJ1-2
CSARGQAGPSRDKFYGYTF
>TRBV20-1|TRBJ1-2
CSARKPGQGAKGYTF
>TRBV20-1|TRBJ2-1
CSAPGAQSSYNEQFF
>TRBV12-3/TRBV12-4|TRBJ2-5
CASSTSPPTETQYF
>TRBV7-9|TRBJ2-3
CASRSRDAQKGTDTQYF
>TRBV7-3|TRBJ2-7
CASSSGQRYEQYF
>TRBV15|TRBJ2-1
CATSRDRASGKNEQFF
>TRBV5-4|TRBJ1-2
CASSLGQARGVYGYTF